This T cell receptor (beta chain) was captured in a study of cytomegalovirus exposure and HLA in healthy donors. The study's findings and limits: Versus the approximately 700-donor mean, an Asian-associated ancestry cluster reportedly showed fewer N-insertions in a later analysis. According to the study, roughly 160 TCR beta chains were cytomegalovirus-associated.

With respect to this clone: What it binds is unknown.

All the people who gave samples were healthy bone marrow donors. Donors likely had unrecorded immune exposures despite being nominally healthy when sampled. The V end lost 3 bases, the J end lost 7 bases, and 17 bases lay between the germline ends. The CDR3 sequence is 14 residues long. From germline, CDR1 is SGHRS and CDR2 YFSETQ. A multiplex PCR was run with 60 Vbeta primers and 13 Jbeta primers. Method: immunoSEQ multiplex PCR; TCRdb's copy keeps in-frame clones and lacks some. The sample holds fewer than 200,000 clones; more than 75% are singletons and the top ten take over 0.85%. The rearrangement joins TRBV5-1 to TRBJ2-7, with D tentatively TRBD2 (5 bases). What was sequenced was PBMCs. This TCR was sampled from a girl aged 2 to 10 in good health and CMV-seropositive. Here the CDR3 reads CASSSDLTTGEQYF. The DNA of the CDR3 is TGCGCCAGCAGCTCGGACTTGACAACGGGAGAGCAGTACTTC.